A few counts support the clone carrying this TCR beta chain. Its antigen remains unidentified. TCRdb reprocessed the 5' RACE reads with MiXCR, giving one entry per CDR3 protein. Here the sample spans a few hundred thousand distinct CDR3 sequences, roughly 10% being singletons. The source of the sample is a study of identical twins. Broader study findings: It was cross-sectional statistical analysis, not following the same donors, that the conclusions relied on. Diverse VJ usage suggested most zero-insertion clonotypes were not invariant T cells. While abundant cord blood beta clonotypes carried fewer insertions, memory repertoires showed no such pattern.

The CDR3 extends over 15 amino acids. V lost 2 bases to trimming and J lost 1 base, with 11 bases between them. Per germline, CDR1 SGHTA and CDR2 FQGNSA. The chain combines TRBV7-2 with TRBJ1-1; D gene unclear. Sequencing used memory T cells sorted from blood. The receptor's source is a man over 45 in good health. The CDR3, as DNA: TGTGCCAGCAGCTTAAACGCACAAACGAACACTGAAGCTTTCTTT. Translating gives CASSLNAQTNTEAFF.